What follows describes a single T cell receptor (beta chain). Its target is unknown. The TCRbeta library incorporated unique molecular identifiers. In TCRdb, the PCR reads were re-called with MiXCR into one record per CDR3 protein. The profile shows about a million distinct CDR3 sequences, roughly 29% of them singletons. Trimming shortened V by 4 bases and J by 0 bases, and 12 bases separated the two germline ends. The length of the CDR3 is 16 residues. These data belong to a study of T-cell reconstitution after alpha-beta-depleted transplantation in children. Study-wide points: Elevated TCRbeta diversity at day 60 was traced, in some patients, to surviving recipient T cells and thymic progenitors. Roughly two months post-transplant, alpha-beta T cells reportedly originated from several hundred graft clones that had expanded. Hyperexpanded clones declined; after one year, newly produced T cells mostly supplied diversity.

The chain couples TRBV12-3 or TRBV12-4 to TRBJ2-2, with a tentative D call TRBD1 (5 bases). The TCR sequence derives from a boy under three years old who had a stem cell transplant for SCID, so the T cells may come from the graft donor. The sample was PBMCs, mostly from graft donor cells, taken 360 days after TCRalphabeta/CD19-depleted stem cell transplant. In nucleotides, the CDR3 is TGTGCCAGCAGTTCCAGGGAATCCCCGAACACCGGGGAGCTGTTTTTT. Translation: CASSSRESPNTGELFF.